This T cell receptor (beta chain) emerged from a study of T cell responses to AZD1222 COVID-19 vaccine listed by TCRdb under 2021. About the study as a whole: TCR sequencing covered over 230 trial participants: 200 to 220 given two doses of AZD1222 and about 26 given two doses of MenACWY control vaccine. Trial participants were enrolled into age subgroups of 18-55, 56-69 and 70-plus years, which contained around 150, 28 and 57 TCR-sequenced participants, respectively. The investigation overall reported the following: Nearly half of unique spike-specific TCRs reportedly recognized epitopes outside regions mutated in the B.1.351 and B.1.1.7 variants. Only five or six AZD1222 recipients were SARS-CoV-2 seropositive at baseline, limiting conclusions about previously exposed vaccinees. CD4 TCRs associated with the vaccine covered the entire spike protein, and the dominant responses were in regions 160-218 and 743-854. In the small 56-69-year group, the increase in depth fell short of significance, most likely because of low power. Most participants were white British and females outnumbered males, and the authors suggested that clonal diversity may have been underestimated. Because no day 14 peak-response samples were available, the repertoires could be characterized only after the peak T cell response. A significant rise in spike-specific TCR breadth and depth was observed after two AZD1222 doses relative to day 0 and relative to MenACWY recipients.

The time point label, as the study defines it: about 28 days (+/-7) after the second vaccine dose. AZD1222 recipients whose second dose came at about 4 weeks and those whose second dose came at about 12 weeks were combined into one group, since spike-specific TCR depth and breadth did not differ between the two schedules. Vaccinee samples came from UK trials COV001 and COV002, including a single-blind randomized controlled phase 2/3 trial of AZD1222 (ChAdOx1 nCoV-19) in healthy adults. For TCRbeta chain sequencing, PBMC samples were collected from trial participants at day 0 and at day 28 after the second dose. As concerns this clone: Its antigen is currently not known. No base-level quality is on record; no much larger clone is a single base apart.

The CDR3 regions of human TCRbeta chains were analyzed by immunosequencing. On the authors' methods: TCRs in the repertoires were matched against a reference library of SARS-CoV-2-specific TCRs that had been generated with the MIRA antigen-specificity platform. Breadth was defined as the fraction of unique TCRs that were SARS-CoV-2-associated. Depth was defined as the fraction of total T cells that were SARS-CoV-2-associated. Using the MIRA data, every spike-specific TCR was mapped to the spike region that the TCR reacted to and assigned to either a CD4 or a CD8 class. Log10-transformed breadth and depth values were compared by one-way ANOVA with Sidak's multiple comparisons tests. TCRdb limited this immuneACCESS table to in-frame rearrangements with V and J called. A share of clones is missing; checked studies link under half to unresolved V genes, and the rest is unexplained. D and trimming were read from the DNA, whereas the V and J calls and clone size are those reported in that table. Present in this sample are more than 150,000 clones, more than 75% of which were seen just once. About 24% of the sample goes to the ten largest clones.

V lost 4 bases and J lost 2 bases, and the count of bases not matched to a germline gene is 9. From the germline V gene, CDR1 is MNHNS and CDR2 is SASEGT. The cysteine opens and the phenylalanine closes a CDR3 of 16 amino acids. Of all the DNA, just the CDR3 is kept, 48 bases in frame from base 1. The TCR comes from an adult who received the AZD1222 COVID-19 vaccine. This material consisted of peripheral blood, taken 28 days after the second AZD1222 dose. The V and J segments used are TRBV6-1 and TRBJ2-5; TRBD1 aligns with 8 central bases. The DNA reads TGTGCCAGCAGTGCGGCAGGGGGCGCATCTCAAGAGACCCAGTACTTC. It encodes CASSAAGGASQETQYF.